The T cell receptor (beta chain) under discussion was sequenced for a study of OX40 agonist ivuxolimab in advanced cancers. Study details: Those enrolled were about 80% male, with a mean age of around 55 years and ages from about 20 to 80.

The data were produced by immunoSEQ multiplex PCR, yet TCRdb's version contains in-frame clones alone and is incomplete. Of tens of thousands of clones in the sample, about nine tenths were seen once. Germline V gene data show CDR1 as MNHEY and CDR2 as SMNVEV (reference sequence). The CDR3 extends over 13 amino acids. V lost 2 bases to trimming and J lost 2 bases, with 6 bases between them. The specimen was CD4+ or CD8+ T cells sorted from blood, collected in a trial of the OX40 agonist ivuxolimab. The chain employs TRBV27 and TRBJ2-5; D uncertain. The clonotype originates from an adult with an advanced solid tumor such as melanoma, head and neck, liver or kidney cancer. The CDR3 nucleotides are TGTGCCAGCAGTTTAATCGCGCAAGAGACCCAGTACTTC. Encoded protein: CASSLIAQETQYF.